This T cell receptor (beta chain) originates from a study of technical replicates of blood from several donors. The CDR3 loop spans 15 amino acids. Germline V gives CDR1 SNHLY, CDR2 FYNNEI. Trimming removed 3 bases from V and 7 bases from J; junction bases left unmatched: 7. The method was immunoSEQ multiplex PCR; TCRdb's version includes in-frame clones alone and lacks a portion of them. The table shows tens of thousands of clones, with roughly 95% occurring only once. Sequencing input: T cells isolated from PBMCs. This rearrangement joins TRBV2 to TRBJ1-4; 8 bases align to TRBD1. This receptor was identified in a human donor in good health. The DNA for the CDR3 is TGTGCCAGCAGTGATCTGGGACAGGTTTTTGAAAAACTGTTTTTT. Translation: CASSDLGQVFEKLFF.